The 28 T cell receptor beta chains reported below all come from one sample, sequenced in a study of shared clonotypes between healthy human individuals. Method: immunoSEQ multiplex PCR; TCRdb's copy keeps in-frame clones and lacks some. Of 1,500,000 or so clones in the sample, 95% to 97% were seen once. Sequencing used naive CD4+ T cells sorted from blood. The subset is: CD45RA+ positively selected. The receptors were gathered from a man in his thirties or forties in good health.

This rearrangement joins TRBV18 to TRBJ1-1; D perhaps matches TRBD1 (6 bases). The CDR3 spans 16 residues. Trimming took off 0 bases at V and 7 bases at J, with 18 bases between the two ends. The germline V gene encodes CDR1 KGHSH and CDR2 LQKENI. CDR3 nucleotide sequence: TGTGCCAGCTCACCACCGGGACAAGGGGGGGACGGTGAAGCTTTCTTT. Translating gives CASSPPGQGGDGEAFF.

This clone came up once. The V gene is TRBV10-3, the J gene TRBJ2-1, with D perhaps TRBD2 (6 bases). The V end lost 10 bases, the J end lost 5 bases, and 18 bases lay between the germline ends. Germline CDR1 ENHRY, CDR2 SYGVKD. The CDR3 has 14 residues. The CDR3: CATVAGPENNEQFF. CDR3 DNA: TGTGCCACCGTTGCGGGACCGGAGAACAATGAGCAGTTCTTC.

The genes are TRBV28 and TRBJ2-5, with D possibly being TRBD2 (6 bases). The CDR3 is 13 amino acids. The V end lost 6 bases, the J end lost 4 bases, and 12 bases lay between the germline ends. Germline V gives CDR1 MDHEN, CDR2 SYDVKM. The CDR3 sequence is CASSSLGGETQYF. Here the CDR3 DNA reads TGTGCCAGCAGCTCGCTGGGGGGAGAGACCCAGTACTTC.

This chain joins TRBV18 and TRBJ2-7, with 7 bases identical to TRBD2. V was pared by 2 bases and J by 2 bases, with 12 bases of the junction left unmatched. The CDR3 is made up of 17 amino acids. Germline lookup yields CDR1 KGHSH and CDR2 LQKENI. The CDR3 DNA reads TGTGCCAGCTCACCAACGGCGGGAGTTCCCACGACCTACGAGCAGTACTTC. Protein product: CASSPTAGVPTTYEQYF.

This chain connects TRBV5-6 to TRBJ2-1; no clear D. Trimming shortened V by 1 base and J by 9 bases, and 23 bases separated the two germline ends. This CDR3 contains 17 residues. The germline gives CDR1 SGHDT, CDR2 YYEEEE. The CDR3 loop is CASSLRPLARSVAEQFF. CDR3 bases: TGTGCCAGCAGCTTGAGGCCCCTCGCTCGGTCTGTTGCTGAGCAGTTCTTC. The whole variable domain, filled in from reference TRBV5-6 and TRBJ2-1, reads DAGVTQSPTHLIKTRGQQVTLRCSPKSGHDTVSWYQQALGQGPQFIFQYYEEEERQRGNFPDRFSGHQFPNYSSELNVNALLLGDSALYLCASSLRPLARSVAEQFFGPGTRLTVL.

The gene calls are TRBV5-1 and TRBJ2-6; D might be TRBD1 (7 bases). The CDR3 spans 15 residues. Germline V CDR1 and CDR2: SGHRS, YFSETQ. V was shortened by 7 bases and J by 1 base, with 12 bases between the two germline ends. The CDR3 region has the DNA TGCGCCAGCGGGAGGACAGGTTCTGGGGCCAACGTCCTGACTTTC. It codes for CASGRTGSGANVLTF.

V usage is TRBV5-4 and J usage is TRBJ2-1; D is unclear. V was pared by 0 bases and J by 9 bases, with 16 bases between. Looked up from germline, CDR1 is SGHNT and CDR2 is YYREEE (reference sequence). This CDR3 region has 15 residues. The CDR3 region has the DNA TGTGCCAGCAGCTTGGCGGCTAGTGCGTATGCTGAGCAGTTCTTC. Translated: CASSLAASAYAEQFF.

The CDR3 DNA reads TGTGCCAGCAGCGTAAGGAATGTTGGCAGGACGGGACGGAACACCGGGGAGCTGTTTTTT. Its protein product is CASSVRNVGRTGRNTGELFF. The V call is TRBV9, the J call TRBJ2-2; either TRBD1 or TRBD2 may fit D (5 bases each). This CDR3 spans 20 amino acids. Germline V lookup: CDR1 SGDLS, CDR2 YYNGEE. V gave up 1 base and J gave up 1 base, with 23 bases separating them.

The rearrangement joins TRBV11-2 to TRBJ2-7; D remains ambiguous. This CDR3 has 15 residues. Germline V gene lookup returns CDR1 SGHAT and CDR2 FQNNGV. Trimming removed 5 bases at V and 2 bases at J, with 16 bases between. The CDR3 here is CASSGRAERTYEQYF. CDR3 bases: TGTGCCAGCAGCGGCCGGGCGGAAAGAACCTACGAGCAGTACTTC.

This chain uses TRBV7-2 with TRBJ2-7; the D gene is possibly TRBD1 (5 bases). V lost 1 base and J 2 bases, leaving 9 bases between the germline ends. The CDR3 has 14 amino acids. Germline loops: CDR1 SGHTA, CDR2 FQGNSA. The CDR3 DNA reads as TGTGCCAGCAGCTTAGGACAGAGAGCCTACGAGCAGTACTTC. It yields the protein CASSLGQRAYEQYF. The complete variable domain, with remaining parts taken from reference TRBV7-2 and TRBJ2-7, reads GAGVSQSPSNKVTEKGKDVELRCDPISGHTALYWYRQSLGQGLEFLIYFQGNSAPDKSGLPSDRFSAERTGGSVSTLTIQRTQQEDSAVYLCASSLGQRAYEQYFGPGTRLTVT.

This chain's CDR3 is CASSLVLLAVTGELFF. CDR3 coding DNA: TGCGCCAGCAGCTTGGTTCTCCTAGCAGTCACCGGGGAGCTGTTTTTT. The rearrangement uses TRBV5-1 and TRBJ2-2; a weak D match, TRBD2 (5 bases). The CDR3 sequence is 16 residues long. Germline V CDR1 and CDR2: SGHRS, YFSETQ. V was trimmed by 0 bases and J by 4 bases, leaving 13 bases between them.

In its sample, this clone was seen once. This chain joins TRBV27 and TRBJ1-2, with D hard to call. This CDR3 contains 14 residues. Germline V gives CDR1 MNHEY, CDR2 SMNVEV (reference sequence). Trimming removed 3 bases from V and 3 bases from J, with 11 bases in between. CDR3 region: CASSFVGRDYGYTF. The CDR3 coding sequence is TGTGCCAGCAGTTTTGTAGGGAGGGACTATGGCTACACCTTC.

The chain joins TRBV5-4 to TRBJ2-7, with 8 nucleotides matching TRBD1. CDR1 is SGHNT and CDR2 is YYREEE in the germline V gene (reference sequence). The junction had 20 bases not matched to a gene; V was cut back by 6 bases and J by 3 bases. The CDR3 totals 18 residues. The CDR3 region has the DNA TGTGCCAGCACCCTTGGGGGACAGGACCCGTCACACTACTACGAGCAGTACTTC. Amino acids: CASTLGGQDPSHYYEQYF.

V usage is TRBV28 and J usage is TRBJ2-1; no clear D gene. Trimming removed 1 base at V and 5 bases at J, with 9 bases between. This CDR3 region has 14 residues. Germline-derived CDR1 and CDR2 are MDHEN and SYDVKM. CDR3: CASSLLLKDNEQFF. CDR3 coding DNA: TGTGCCAGCAGTTTATTACTAAAGGACAATGAGCAGTTCTTC.

V gene TRBV14 combines with J gene TRBJ2-7, with 7 bases matching TRBD1. The CDR3 sequence is 15 residues long. Per the germline V gene, CDR1 is SGHDN and CDR2 is FVKESK. Trimming cost V 5 bases and J 2 bases; bases outside gene matches: 9. This CDR3 reads CASSEAQGKTYEQYF. Written as DNA, the CDR3 is TGTGCCAGCAGCGAAGCACAGGGGAAAACCTACGAGCAGTACTTC.

The V and J genes are TRBV10-3 and TRBJ2-1; D not resolved. The CDR3 spans 17 residues. Germline V lookup: CDR1 ENHRY, CDR2 SYGVKD. The germline V and J ends were trimmed by 2 bases and 3 bases, with 17 bases remaining between them. CDR3 protein: CAISEAPSGPLYNEQFF. The CDR3 coding sequence is TGTGCCATCAGTGAGGCTCCGTCAGGACCACTCTACAATGAGCAGTTCTTC.

This rearrangement joins TRBV28 to TRBJ2-1, with D possibly TRBD1 on 5 matching bases. Germline loops: CDR1 MDHEN, CDR2 SYDVKM. V was trimmed by 2 bases and J by 8 bases, leaving 10 bases between them. CDR3 length: 13 amino acids. The CDR3 sequence: CASSLTGFHEQFF. CDR3 sequence (DNA): TGTGCCAGCAGTTTAACAGGTTTCCATGAGCAGTTCTTC.

The CDR3 region is CASTRAGRLASDEQYF. CDR3 DNA: TGTGCCAGTACCCGGGCCGGGAGGCTAGCTAGCGACGAGCAGTACTTC. This chain uses TRBV19 with TRBJ2-7; 7 bases agree with TRBD2. The CDR3 spans 16 residues. Germline CDR1 and CDR2: LNHDA and SQIVND (reference sequence). The V segment lost 7 bases and the J segment 5 bases; nucleotides outside the gene matches: 17.

This clone was recorded once. The chain employs TRBV28 and TRBJ2-7, with D unresolved. Trimming took 5 bases from V and 0 from J, leaving 8 bases between them. CDR1 and CDR2 (germline): MDHEN, SYDVKM. The CDR3 contains 13 residues. The CDR3: CASSPKVSYEQYF. CDR3 in DNA: TGTGCCAGCAGTCCGAAGGTCTCCTACGAGCAGTACTTC.

A note on this clone: Other DNA variants within this sample encode the same CDR3. The chain employs TRBV7-2 and TRBJ1-5; TRBD1 might be the D (6 bases). CDR3 size: 14 residues. Germline V gives CDR1 SGHTA, CDR2 FQGNSA. The V end was cut by 1 base, the J end by 3 bases, with 7 bases between. CDR3 sequence: CASSLGTVNQPQHF. The CDR3 DNA sequence: TGTGCCAGCAGCTTAGGGACAGTCAATCAGCCCCAGCATTTT. The full variable domain, rest sourced from reference TRBV7-2 and TRBJ1-5, is GAGVSQSPSNKVTEKGKDVELRCDPISGHTALYWYRQSLGQGLEFLIYFQGNSAPDKSGLPSDRFSAERTGGSVSTLTIQRTQQEDSAVYLCASSLGTVNQPQHFGDGTRLSIL.

The rearrangement uses TRBV4-1 and TRBJ1-5, with 8 bases fitting TRBD1. Germline CDR1 reads MGHRA; CDR2 reads YSYEKL. This CDR3 contains 17 residues. J lost 2 bases, V lost 1 base, and 7 bases had no gene match. CDR3 protein: CASSQAVTGVGNQPQHF. CDR3 DNA sequence: TGCGCCAGCAGCCAAGCCGTGACAGGGGTGGGCAATCAGCCCCAGCATTTT.

The rearrangement uses TRBV7-3 and TRBJ2-3, with 8 bases matching TRBD1. The CDR3 is 16 residues long. Germline values: CDR1 SGHTA, CDR2 FQGTGA. The junction had 12 bases not matched to a gene; V was cut back by 5 bases and J by 5 bases. The CDR3 DNA sequence: TGTGCCAGCAGCATAAGGGCAGGGGGCGAAAAAGATACGCAGTATTTT. This sequence encodes CASSIRAGGEKDTQYF.

The chain links TRBV5-4 to TRBJ1-4, with 10 bases matching TRBD1. This CDR3 region has 15 residues. Germline V lookup: CDR1 SGHNT, CDR2 YYREEE (reference sequence). V lost 4 bases and J lost 7; bases outside the gene matches: 7. The CDR3 DNA reads TGTGCCAGCAGCCCCGGGGGACAGGGGCGTGAAAAACTGTTTTTT. This sequence encodes CASSPGGQGREKLFF.

Note on this clone: Other DNA sequences in this sample translate to the same CDR3. The CDR3 DNA reads as TGTGCCAGCAGTCTGACTCGGGAGCAGTACTTC. Translating it yields CASSLTREQYF. J is TRBJ2-7 and V is TRBV28; D is unresolved. The CDR3 totals 11 residues. V was shortened by 5 bases and J by 7 bases, with 9 bases between the two germline ends. The germline V gene has CDR1 MDHEN and CDR2 SYDVKM.

This rearrangement joins TRBV28 to TRBJ2-7; 9 nucleotides match TRBD2. The CDR3 extends over 15 amino acids. Germline-derived CDR1 and CDR2 are MDHEN and SYDVKM. V lost 5 bases, J lost 2 bases, and 7 bases stayed unmatched. The CDR3 sequence is CASSLQSSGTYEQYF. Here the CDR3 DNA reads TGTGCCAGCAGTCTCCAATCTAGCGGGACCTACGAGCAGTACTTC. Variable domain in full (rest from reference TRBV28 and TRBJ2-7): DVKVTQSSRYLVKRTGEKVFLECVQDMDHENMFWYRQDPGLGLRLIYFSYDVKMKEKGDIPEGYSVSREKKERFSLILESASTNQTSMYLCASSLQSSGTYEQYFGPGTRLTVT.

This chain links TRBV6-5 with TRBJ2-7; tentative D call: TRBD2 (5 bases). The germline V gene has CDR1 MNHEY and CDR2 SVGAGI. CDR3 size: 15 residues. The V end lost 7 bases, the J end lost 0 bases, and 16 bases lay between the germline ends. The chain's CDR3 is CASTPERLTSYEQYF. CDR3 bases: TGTGCCAGCACCCCTGAGCGACTAACCTCCTACGAGCAGTACTTC.

Comment on this clone: Different DNA sequences within this sample yield the same CDR3. The chain carries TRBV5-1 and TRBJ2-3; D is unclear. The CDR3 runs 12 residues. Trimming took 4 bases from V and 6 from J, leaving 9 bases between them. Germline CDR1 is SGHRS and CDR2 is YFSETQ. CDR3 DNA: TGCGCCAGCAGCCCGACACTCGATACGCAGTATTTT. The encoded protein is CASSPTLDTQYF.

The chain has TRBV12-5 and TRBJ2-1; 7 bases match TRBD1. J lost 5 bases, V lost 0 bases, and 7 bases had no gene match. The CDR3 loop spans 16 amino acids. Germline values: CDR1 LGHNT, CDR2 FRNRAP. In DNA, the CDR3 is TGTGCTAGTGGTTTGGTACTTGGGGACAGCAACAATGAGCAGTTCTTC. Protein product: CASGLVLGDSNNEQFF.